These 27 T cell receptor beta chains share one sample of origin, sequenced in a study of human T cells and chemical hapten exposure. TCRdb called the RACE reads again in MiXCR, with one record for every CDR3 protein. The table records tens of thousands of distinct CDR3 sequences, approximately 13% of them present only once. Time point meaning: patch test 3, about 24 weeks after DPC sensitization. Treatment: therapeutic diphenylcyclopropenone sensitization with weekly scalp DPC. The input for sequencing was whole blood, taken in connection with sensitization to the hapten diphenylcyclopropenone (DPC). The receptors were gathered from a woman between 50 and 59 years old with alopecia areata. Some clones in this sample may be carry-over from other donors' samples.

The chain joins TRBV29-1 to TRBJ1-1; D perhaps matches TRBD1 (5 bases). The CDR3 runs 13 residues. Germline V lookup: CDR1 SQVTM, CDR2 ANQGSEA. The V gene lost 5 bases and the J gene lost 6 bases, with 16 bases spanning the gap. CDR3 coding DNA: TGCAGCGTTATGGTCAACCGGGACGCTGAAGCTTTCTTT. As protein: CSVMVNRDAEAFF.

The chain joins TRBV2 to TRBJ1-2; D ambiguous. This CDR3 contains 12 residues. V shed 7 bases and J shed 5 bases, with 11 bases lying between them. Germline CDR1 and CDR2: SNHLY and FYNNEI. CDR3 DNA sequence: TGTGCCAGCATGGGGTTGTCGTATGGCTACACCTTC. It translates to CASMGLSYGYTF.

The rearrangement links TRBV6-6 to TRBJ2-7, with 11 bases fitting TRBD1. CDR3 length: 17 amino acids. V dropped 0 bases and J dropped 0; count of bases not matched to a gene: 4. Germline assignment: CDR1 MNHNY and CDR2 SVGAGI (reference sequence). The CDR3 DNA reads TGTGCCAGCAGTTACTCGAGGACAGGGGGCGACTCCTACGAGCAGTACTTC. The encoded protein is CASSYSRTGGDSYEQYF.

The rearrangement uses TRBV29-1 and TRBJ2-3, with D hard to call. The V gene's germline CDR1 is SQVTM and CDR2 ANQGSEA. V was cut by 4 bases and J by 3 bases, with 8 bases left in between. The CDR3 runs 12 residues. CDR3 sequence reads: CSVAEATDTQYF. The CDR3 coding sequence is TGCAGCGTTGCCGAGGCGACAGATACGCAGTATTTT.

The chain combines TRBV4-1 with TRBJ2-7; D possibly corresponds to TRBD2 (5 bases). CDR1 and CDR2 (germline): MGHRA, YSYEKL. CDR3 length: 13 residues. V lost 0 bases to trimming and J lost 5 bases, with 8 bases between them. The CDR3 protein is CASSQDRGNEQYF. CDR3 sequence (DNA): TGCGCCAGCAGCCAAGATAGAGGGAACGAGCAGTACTTC.

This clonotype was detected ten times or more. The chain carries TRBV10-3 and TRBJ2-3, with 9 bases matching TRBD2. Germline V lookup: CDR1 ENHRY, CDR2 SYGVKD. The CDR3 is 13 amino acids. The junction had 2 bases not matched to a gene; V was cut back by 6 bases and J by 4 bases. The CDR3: CAISLAGSDTQYF. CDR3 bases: TGTGCCATCAGCCTAGCGGGATCAGATACGCAGTATTTT.

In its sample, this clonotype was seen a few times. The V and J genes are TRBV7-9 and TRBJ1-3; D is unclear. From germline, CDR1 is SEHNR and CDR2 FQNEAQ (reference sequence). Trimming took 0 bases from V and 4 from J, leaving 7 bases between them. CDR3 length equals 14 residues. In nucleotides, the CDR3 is TGTGCCAGCAGCTTAGCGTCGGACGGAAACACCATATATTTT. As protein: CASSLASDGNTIYF.

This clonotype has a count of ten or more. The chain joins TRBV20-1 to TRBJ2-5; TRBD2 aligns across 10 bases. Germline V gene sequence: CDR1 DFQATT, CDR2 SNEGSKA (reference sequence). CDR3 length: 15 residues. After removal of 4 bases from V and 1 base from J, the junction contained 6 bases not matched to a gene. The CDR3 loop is CSAITGTSVQETQYF. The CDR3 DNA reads TGCAGTGCTATCACCGGGACTAGCGTCCAAGAGACCCAGTACTTC.

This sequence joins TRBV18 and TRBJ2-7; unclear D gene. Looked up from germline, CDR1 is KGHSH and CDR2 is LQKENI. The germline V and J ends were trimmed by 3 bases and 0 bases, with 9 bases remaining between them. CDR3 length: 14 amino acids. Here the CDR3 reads CASSPLFNSYEQYF. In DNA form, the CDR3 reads TGTGCCAGCTCACCGCTCTTCAACTCCTACGAGCAGTACTTC.

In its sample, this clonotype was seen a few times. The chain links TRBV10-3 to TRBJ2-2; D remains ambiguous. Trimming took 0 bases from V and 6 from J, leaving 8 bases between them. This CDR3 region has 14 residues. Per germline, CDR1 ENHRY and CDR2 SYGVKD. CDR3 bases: TGTGCCATCAGTGAGTCCCTCGGCGCCGGGGAGCTGTTTTTT. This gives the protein CAISESLGAGELFF.

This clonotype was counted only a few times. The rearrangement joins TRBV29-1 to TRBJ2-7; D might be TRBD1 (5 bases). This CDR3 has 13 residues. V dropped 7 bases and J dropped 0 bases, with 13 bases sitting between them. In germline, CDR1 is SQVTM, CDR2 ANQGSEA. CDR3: CSAEQESSYEQYF. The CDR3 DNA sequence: TGCAGCGCCGAACAGGAGAGCTCCTACGAGCAGTACTTC.

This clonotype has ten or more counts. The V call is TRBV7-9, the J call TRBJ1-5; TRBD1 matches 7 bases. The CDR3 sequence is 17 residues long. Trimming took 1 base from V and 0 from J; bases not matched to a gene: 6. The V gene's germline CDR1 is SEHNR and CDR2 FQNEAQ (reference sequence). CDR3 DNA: TGTGCCAGCAGCTTAGTCTCCGGGACAGATAGCAATCAGCCCCAGCATTTT. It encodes CASSLVSGTDSNQPQHF.

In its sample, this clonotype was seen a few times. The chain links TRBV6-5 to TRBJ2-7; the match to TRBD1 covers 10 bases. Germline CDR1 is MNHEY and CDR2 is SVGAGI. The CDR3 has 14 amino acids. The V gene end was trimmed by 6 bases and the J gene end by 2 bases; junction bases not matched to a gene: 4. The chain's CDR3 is CASSRDRGTYEQYF. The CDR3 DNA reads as TGTGCCAGCAGCCGGGACAGGGGAACCTACGAGCAGTACTTC.

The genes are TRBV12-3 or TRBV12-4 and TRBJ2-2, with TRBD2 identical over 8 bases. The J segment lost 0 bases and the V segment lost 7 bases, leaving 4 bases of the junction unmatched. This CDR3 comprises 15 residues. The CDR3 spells CASTVAGSNTGELFF. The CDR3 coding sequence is TGTGCCAGCACCGTAGCGGGATCGAACACCGGGGAGCTGTTTTTT.

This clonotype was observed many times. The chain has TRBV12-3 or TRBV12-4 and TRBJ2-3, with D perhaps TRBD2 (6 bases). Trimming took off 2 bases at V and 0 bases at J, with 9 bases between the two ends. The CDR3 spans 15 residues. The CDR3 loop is CASSLLGLSTDTQYF. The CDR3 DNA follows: TGTGCCAGCAGTTTATTGGGACTTAGCACAGATACGCAGTATTTT.

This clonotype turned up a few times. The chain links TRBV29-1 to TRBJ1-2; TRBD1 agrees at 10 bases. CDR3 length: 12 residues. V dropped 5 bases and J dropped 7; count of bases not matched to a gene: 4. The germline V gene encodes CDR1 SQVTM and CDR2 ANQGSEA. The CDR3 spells CSVRQGALGYTF. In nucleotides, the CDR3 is TGCAGCGTTCGACAGGGGGCCCTTGGCTACACCTTC.

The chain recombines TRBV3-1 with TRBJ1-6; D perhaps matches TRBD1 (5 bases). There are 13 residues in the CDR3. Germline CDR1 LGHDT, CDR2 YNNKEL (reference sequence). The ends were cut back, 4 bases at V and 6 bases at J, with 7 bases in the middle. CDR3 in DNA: TGTGCCAGCAGCCTTCAGGGTAATTCACCCCTCCACTTT. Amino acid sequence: CASSLQGNSPLHF.

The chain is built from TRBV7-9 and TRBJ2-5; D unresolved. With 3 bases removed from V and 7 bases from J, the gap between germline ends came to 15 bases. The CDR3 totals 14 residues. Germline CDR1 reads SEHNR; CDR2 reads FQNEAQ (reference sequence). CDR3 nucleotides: TGTGCCAGCAGCTTCTTAGCCGTGGAAGGGACCCAGTACTTC. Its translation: CASSFLAVEGTQYF.

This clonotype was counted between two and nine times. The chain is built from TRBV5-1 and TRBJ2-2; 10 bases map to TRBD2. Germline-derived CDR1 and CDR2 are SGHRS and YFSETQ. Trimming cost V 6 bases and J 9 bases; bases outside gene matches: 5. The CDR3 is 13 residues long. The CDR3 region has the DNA TGCGCCAGCAAAGCTAGCGGGAGCCGGGAGCTGTTTTTT. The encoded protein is CASKASGSRELFF.

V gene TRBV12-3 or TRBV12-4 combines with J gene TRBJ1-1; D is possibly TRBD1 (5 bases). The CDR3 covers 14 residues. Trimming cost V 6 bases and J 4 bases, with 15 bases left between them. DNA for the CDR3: TGTGCCAGCAGGAAGTCGGGGGGGTTCACTGAAGCTTTCTTT. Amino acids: CASRKSGGFTEAFF.

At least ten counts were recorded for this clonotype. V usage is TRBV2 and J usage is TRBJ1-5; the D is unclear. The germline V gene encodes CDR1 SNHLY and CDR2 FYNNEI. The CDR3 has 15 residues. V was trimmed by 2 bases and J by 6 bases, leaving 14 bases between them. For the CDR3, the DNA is TGTGCCAGCAGTGAATCTATTCTGGGCGGTCAGCCCCAGCATTTT. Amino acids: CASSESILGGQPQHF.

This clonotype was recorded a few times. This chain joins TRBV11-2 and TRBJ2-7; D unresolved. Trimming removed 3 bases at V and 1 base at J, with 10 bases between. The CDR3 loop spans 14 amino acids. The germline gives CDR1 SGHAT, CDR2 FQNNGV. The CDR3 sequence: CASSFEARSYEQYF. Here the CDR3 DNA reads TGTGCCAGCAGCTTTGAGGCAAGATCCTACGAGCAGTACTTC.

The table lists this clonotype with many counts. Here the CDR3 reads CSVEIIRWGPLQETQYF. CDR3 nucleotide sequence: TGCAGCGTTGAGATAATTCGGTGGGGGCCGCTACAAGAGACCCAGTACTTC. The chain recombines TRBV29-1 with TRBJ2-5, with D possibly TRBD1 on 6 matching bases. V lost 3 bases to trimming and J lost 2 bases, with 22 bases between them. Germline-derived CDR1 and CDR2 are SQVTM and ANQGSEA. CDR3 length: 17 residues.

Written as DNA, the CDR3 is TGTGCCAGCAGTTTAGCTAGCGGGAGTCCCGGGGAGCTGTTTTTT. Protein product: CASSLASGSPGELFF. The chain couples TRBV12-3 or TRBV12-4 to TRBJ2-2, with 9 nucleotides matching TRBD2. V was pared by 0 bases and J by 6 bases, with 2 bases of the junction left unmatched. This CDR3 has 15 amino acids.

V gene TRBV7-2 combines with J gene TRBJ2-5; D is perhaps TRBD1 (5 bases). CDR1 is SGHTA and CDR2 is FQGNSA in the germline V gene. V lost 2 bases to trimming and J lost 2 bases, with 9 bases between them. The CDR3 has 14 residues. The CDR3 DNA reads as TGTGCCAGCAGCTTATCGGCAGGGCAAGAGACCCAGTACTTC. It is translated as CASSLSAGQETQYF.

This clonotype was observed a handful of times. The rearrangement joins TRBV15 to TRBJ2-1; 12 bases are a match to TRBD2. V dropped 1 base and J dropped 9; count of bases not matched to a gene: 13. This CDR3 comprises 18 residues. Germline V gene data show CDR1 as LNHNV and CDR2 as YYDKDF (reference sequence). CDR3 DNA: TGTGCCACCAGCAGAGCCGCCTTGACTAGCGGGAGCTTCACTGAGCAGTTCTTC. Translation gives CATSRAALTSGSFTEQFF.

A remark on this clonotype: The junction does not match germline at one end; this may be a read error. CDR3 sequence: CASFRGGYSEQFF. The CDR3 DNA sequence: TGTGCCAGCTTCCGCGGGGGATACAGTGAGCAGTTCTTC. The V and J genes are TRBV7-9 and TRBJ2-1; 7 bases are a match to TRBD2. Germline lookup yields CDR1 SEHNR and CDR2 FQNEAQ (reference sequence). The CDR3 consists of 13 residues.